The entry below describes one TCR beta chain. TCRdb reprocessed the 5' RACE reads, keeping one entry per CDR3 protein, no DNA. Its table records fewer than 150,000 distinct CDR3 sequences. The data belong to a study of monozygotic twins with inflammatory bowel disease. There are 16 residues in the CDR3. The germline gives CDR1 SGHTA, CDR2 FQGNSA. Sequencing was carried out using blood. This TCR came from a human donor with ulcerative colitis or Crohn's disease, or a healthy co-twin of an affected twin (not recorded which). The chain uses TRBV7-2 and TRBJ1-2; TCRdb outputs TRBD1, but without DNA this stays unchecked. The CDR3: CASSLAYTPGNYGYTF.